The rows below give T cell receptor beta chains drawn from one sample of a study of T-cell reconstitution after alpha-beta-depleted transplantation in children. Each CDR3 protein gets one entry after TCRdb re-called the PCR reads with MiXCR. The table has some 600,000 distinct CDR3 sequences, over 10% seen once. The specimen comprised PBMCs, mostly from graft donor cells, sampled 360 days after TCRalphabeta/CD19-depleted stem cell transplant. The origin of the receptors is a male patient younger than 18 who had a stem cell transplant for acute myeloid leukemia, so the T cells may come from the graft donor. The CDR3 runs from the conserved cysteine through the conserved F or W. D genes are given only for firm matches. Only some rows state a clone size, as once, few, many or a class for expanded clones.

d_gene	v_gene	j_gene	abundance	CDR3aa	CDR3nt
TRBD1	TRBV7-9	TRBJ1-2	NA	CASSPRTGNNYGYTF	TGTGCCAGCAGCCCCAGGACAGGGAATAACTATGGCTACACCTTC
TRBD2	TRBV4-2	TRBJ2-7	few	CASSQDSARTSGRYEQYF	TGTGCCAGCAGCCAAGATTCAGCCAGGACTAGCGGGAGATACGAGCAGTACTTC
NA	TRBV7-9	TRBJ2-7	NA	CASSFYGGSSSYEQYF	TGTGCCAGCAGCTTTTACGGGGGTTCGAGCTCCTACGAGCAGTACTTC
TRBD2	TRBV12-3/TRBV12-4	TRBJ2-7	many	CASSALIRAGAYEQYF	TGTGCCAGCAGTGCCCTGATTCGCGCGGGAGCCTACGAGCAGTACTTC
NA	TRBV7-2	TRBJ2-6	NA	CASSLERVSGANVLTF	TGTGCCAGCAGCTTAGAGCGGGTCTCTGGGGCCAACGTCCTGACTTTC
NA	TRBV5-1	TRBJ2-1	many	CASSLFPGLSSYNEQFF	TGCGCCAGCAGCTTGTTCCCGGGACTTAGCTCCTACAATGAGCAGTTCTTC
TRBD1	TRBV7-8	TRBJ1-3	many	CASRQRGLNSGNTIYF	TGTGCCAGCAGGCAAAGGGGGCTTAACTCTGGAAACACCATATATTTT
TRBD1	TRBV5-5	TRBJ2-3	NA	CASSFNPGQSTDTQYF	TGTGCCAGCAGCTTCAACCCGGGACAGTCCACAGATACGCAGTATTTT
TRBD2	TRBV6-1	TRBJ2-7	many	CASSLLLAGGSYEQYF	TGTGCCAGCAGTCTCCTACTAGCGGGAGGATCCTACGAGCAGTACTTC
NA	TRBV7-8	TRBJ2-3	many	CASSLDSGTTDTQYF	TGTGCCAGCAGCTTAGACTCCGGGACCACAGATACGCAGTATTTT
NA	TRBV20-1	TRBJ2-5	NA	CSAREYKETQYF	TGCAGTGCCCGGGAATACAAAGAGACCCAGTACTTC
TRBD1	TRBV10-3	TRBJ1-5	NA	CAISHTTGDQPQHF	TGTGCCATTTCCCATACGACAGGGGATCAGCCCCAGCATTTT
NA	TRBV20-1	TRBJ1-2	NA	CSATDRFYGYTF	TGCAGTGCGACCGACAGATTCTATGGCTACACCTTC
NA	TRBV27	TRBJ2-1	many	CASRGAGVPYNEQFF	TGTGCCAGCAGGGGGGCGGGGGTTCCCTACAATGAGCAGTTCTTC
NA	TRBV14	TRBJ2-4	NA	CASSREAPGEIAKNIQYF	TGTGCCAGCAGCCGAGAGGCGCCGGGGGAAATAGCCAAAAACATTCAGTACTTC
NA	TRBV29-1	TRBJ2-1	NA	CSVEGGLRNLSYNEQFF	TGCAGCGTTGAAGGAGGTCTACGCAACCTCTCCTACAATGAGCAGTTCTTC
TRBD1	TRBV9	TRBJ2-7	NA	CGGGHSYEQYF	TGTGGAGGGGGCCACTCCTACGAGCAGTACTTC
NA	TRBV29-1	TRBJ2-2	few	CSVDTGGDTGELFF	TGCAGCGTTGATACAGGGGGGGACACCGGGGAGCTGTTTTTT
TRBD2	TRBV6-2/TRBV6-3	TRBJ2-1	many	CASSPAWRGSNEQFF	TGTGCCAGCAGTCCGGCTTGGCGGGGGAGTAATGAGCAGTTCTTC
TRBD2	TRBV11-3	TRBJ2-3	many	CASSLGPGTSGRADTQYF	TGTGCCAGCAGCTTAGGCCCTGGGACTAGCGGGCGGGCAGATACGCAGTATTTT
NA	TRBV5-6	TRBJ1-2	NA	CASSFLAGEGYTF	TGTGCCAGCAGCTTTCTAGCGGGAGAGGGCTACACCTTC
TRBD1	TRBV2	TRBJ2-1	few	CASGTGGDNEQFF	TGTGCCAGCGGGACAGGGGGGGACAATGAGCAGTTCTTC
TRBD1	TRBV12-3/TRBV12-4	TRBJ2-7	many	CASSFQTGYHEQYF	TGTGCCAGCAGTTTCCAGACAGGGTATCACGAGCAGTACTTC